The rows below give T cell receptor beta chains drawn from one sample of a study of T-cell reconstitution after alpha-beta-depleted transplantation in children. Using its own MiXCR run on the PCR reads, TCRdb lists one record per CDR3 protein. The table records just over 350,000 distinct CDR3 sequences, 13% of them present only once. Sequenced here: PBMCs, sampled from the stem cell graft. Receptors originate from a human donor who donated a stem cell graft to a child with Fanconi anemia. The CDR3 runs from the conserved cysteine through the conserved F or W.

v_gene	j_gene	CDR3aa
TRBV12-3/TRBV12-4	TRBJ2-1	CASSLPDGRNEQFF
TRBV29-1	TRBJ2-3	CSVSQGMADTQYF
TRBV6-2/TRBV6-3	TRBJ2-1	CASSPPGVGDEQFF
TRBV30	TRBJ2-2	CAWRPAGARAGELFF
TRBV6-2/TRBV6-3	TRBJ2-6	CASSLRFSGANVLTF
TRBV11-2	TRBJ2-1	CASSYSAYEQFF
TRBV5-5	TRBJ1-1	CASSPRGTGTFGTEAFF
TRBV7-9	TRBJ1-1	CASSAGGRTEAFF
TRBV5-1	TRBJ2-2	CASSSRDIFPGELFF
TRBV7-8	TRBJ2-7	CASSLAGRSQYF
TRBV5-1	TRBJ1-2	CASSFLHSSNYGYTF
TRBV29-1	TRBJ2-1	CSVEESMGGPEQFF
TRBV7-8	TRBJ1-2	CASSLASSGYYGYTF
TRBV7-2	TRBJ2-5	CASSLRLAQETQYF
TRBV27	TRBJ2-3	CASSLSERNTQYF
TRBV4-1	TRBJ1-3	CASSQDVGAGNTIYF
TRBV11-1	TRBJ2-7	CASRRTGTAYEQYF
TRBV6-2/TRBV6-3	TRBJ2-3	CASRQTSRGDTQYF
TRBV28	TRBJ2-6	CASSRVLPSGANVLTF
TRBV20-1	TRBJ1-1	CSAREPSRGTEAFF
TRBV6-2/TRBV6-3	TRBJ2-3	CASSYDWQSTDTQYF
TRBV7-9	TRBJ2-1	CASSFSGPLRF
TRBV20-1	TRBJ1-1	CSAIRRTNTEAFF
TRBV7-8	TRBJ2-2	CASSLLEGTNTGELFF
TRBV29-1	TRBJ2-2	CSGRDTGIGTGELFF
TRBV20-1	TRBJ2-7	CSATGAQGSSYEQYF
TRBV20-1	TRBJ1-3	CSAKGLTGNTIYF
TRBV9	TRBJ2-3	CASSVELQTDTQYF
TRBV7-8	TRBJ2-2	CASSLARSSGELFF
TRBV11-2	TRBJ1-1	CASSRDSPWNTEAFF
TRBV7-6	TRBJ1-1	CASSWYRVPFF
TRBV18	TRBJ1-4	CASSPRRIGIATNEKLFF
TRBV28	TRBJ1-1	CASSTGNTEAFF
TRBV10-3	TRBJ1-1	CAISVEASNTEAFF
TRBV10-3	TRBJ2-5	CAISQAPLDVETQYF
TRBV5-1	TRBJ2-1	CASTLDRGGDEQFF
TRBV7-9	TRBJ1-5	CASSLGSDDRQPQHF
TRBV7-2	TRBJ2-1	CASSFDRAKNEQFF
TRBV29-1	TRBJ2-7	CSGGTLGEQYF
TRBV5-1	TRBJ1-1	CASSEQPGDSSTEAFF
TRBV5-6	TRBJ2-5	CASSLDFGTGDEETQYF
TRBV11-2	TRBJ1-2	CASSLDPGHGYTF
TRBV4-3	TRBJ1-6	CASSQGVGDNSPLHF
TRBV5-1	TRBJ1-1	CASSQGLSTEAFF
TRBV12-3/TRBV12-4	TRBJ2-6	CASRDPSSGANVLTF
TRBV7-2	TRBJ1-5	CASSSEGQGDQPQHF